The T cell receptor beta chain described here comes from a study of T cells in Graves' hyperthyroidism and ophthalmopathy. Whole-study context: Peripheral blood collection took place at initial diagnosis, before any treatment.

This CDR3 region has 13 residues. From germline, CDR1 is SNHLY and CDR2 FYNNEI. Trimming shortened V by 5 bases and J by 3 bases, and 8 bases separated the two germline ends. Study results and limitations: Also found in blood were most expanded thyroid clonotypes above 0.001.

Amplified TCR beta CDR3 regions came from RNA transcripts. The TCR CDR3 was amplified in a first-round RT-PCR using the HTBI primer set. TCRdb redid the calling of the multiplex PCR reads with MiXCR, one entry per CDR3 protein. The sample holds around 350,000 distinct CDR3 sequences, about 17% seen once. In the case of this clonotype: Its antigen remains unidentified.

Sequencing used blood. The V and J genes are TRBV2 and TRBJ2-1; D is unclear. This clonotype was obtained from a woman in her 30s with Graves' hyperthyroidism that later progressed to Graves' ophthalmopathy. CDR3 region: CASSPWGYNEQFF. For the CDR3, the DNA is TGTGCCAGCAGTCCCTGGGGCTACAATGAGCAGTTCTTC.